The clone carrying this T cell receptor beta chain was seen at least ten times. The source of the sample is a study of Ad26.COV2.S vaccination and SARS-CoV-2 variants. Indicated treatment: about 20 received Ad26.COV2.S at low or high dose, single or two shots; roughly 5 received placebo; per-sample allocation not given. Samples were taken on day 63 after the first vaccine or placebo injection. The V gene's germline CDR1 is PRHDT and CDR2 FYEKMQ (reference sequence). Trimming stripped 4 bases from V and 1 base from J, with 17 bases between. There are 16 residues in the CDR3. Sequencing was performed with immunoSEQ multiplex PCR; in TCRdb, only in-frame clones are kept and a portion is missing. The sample holds roughly 320,000 clones; about 86% are singletons and the top ten take less than 2%.

This rearrangement joins TRBV13 to TRBJ2-7; weak D call: TRBD1 (7 bases). This clonotype was obtained from a person between 18 and 59 years old who received the Ad26.COV2.S COVID-19 vaccine or a placebo. Sequencing was performed on peripheral blood, taken in a trial of Ad26.COV2.S vaccine versus placebo. CDR3 coding DNA: TGTGCCAGCAGCTCGGAGGAGGGGGCAGGGTCCTACGAGCAGTACTTC. As protein: CASSSEEGAGSYEQYF.